One sample yielded the 18 T cell receptor beta chains listed below, sequenced in a study of blood T cell repertoires in COVID-19. The assay was immunoSEQ multiplex PCR, and TCRdb's table has in-frame clones only and misses some. The data contain 200,000 to 250,000 clones, 80% to 85% of them singletons. Sequenced input: peripheral blood. The source of these receptors is an older woman who had recovered from COVID-19.

The DNA of the CDR3 is TGTGCCAGCAGTCAACGGGGCAATCAGCCCCAGCATTTT. Its protein is CASSQRGNQPQHF. The rearrangement uses TRBV2 and TRBJ1-5; unclear D gene. From germline, CDR1 is SNHLY and CDR2 FYNNEI. The CDR3 is made up of 13 amino acids. Deletions cut 5 bases from V and 2 bases from J, with 7 bases between.

Here the CDR3 DNA reads TGTGCCAACCCACCGGGACAGGGGGCGCAATGGTATGGCTACACCTTC. Translated: CANPPGQGAQWYGYTF. V is TRBV2 and J is TRBJ1-2; TRBD1 agrees at 12 bases. The V gene's germline CDR1 is SNHLY and CDR2 FYNNEI. J lost 5 bases, V lost 10 bases, and 14 bases had no gene match. The CDR3 totals 16 residues. Supplemented by reference TRBV2 and TRBJ1-2, the full variable domain reads EPEVTQTPSHQVTQMGQEVILRCVPISNHLYFYWYRQILGQKVEFLVSFYNNEISEKSEIFDDQFSVERPDGSNFTLKIRSTKLEDSAMYFCANPPGQGAQWYGYTFGSGTRLTVV.

This clone was seen a handful of times. The chain is built from TRBV7-3 and TRBJ2-2; D might be TRBD2 (7 bases). Trimming removed 8 bases from V and 4 bases from J, with 14 bases in between. The CDR3 loop spans 14 amino acids. Germline CDR1 is SGHTA and CDR2 is FQGTGA. The CDR3 region has the DNA TGTGCCAGCGCGGGGGCCAGGGGCACCGGGGAGCTGTTTTTT. Protein sequence: CASAGARGTGELFF.

The chain couples TRBV5-1 to TRBJ2-5; the match to TRBD2 covers 10 bases. Germline CDR1 SGHRS, CDR2 YFSETQ. The CDR3 spans 16 residues. Trimming cost V 0 bases and J 1 base; bases outside gene matches: 3. The CDR3 protein is CASSLAGLAIQETQYF. CDR3 nucleotide sequence: TGCGCCAGCAGCTTGGCGGGACTAGCGATCCAAGAGACCCAGTACTTC.

V usage is TRBV2 and J usage is TRBJ2-7, with a tentative D call TRBD1 (6 bases). The CDR3 covers 13 residues. Germline loops: CDR1 SNHLY, CDR2 FYNNEI. Trimming removed 11 bases from V and 5 bases from J, with 19 bases in between. The CDR3 spells CAVDLGQSNEQYF. CDR3 nucleotide sequence: TGTGCCGTTGACTTGGGACAATCGAACGAGCAGTACTTC.

The rearrangement uses TRBV3-1 (or the pseudogene TRBV3-2) and TRBJ1-3, with D perhaps matching TRBD1 (5 bases). The CDR3 totals 14 residues. Per the germline V gene, CDR1 is LGHDT and CDR2 is YNNKEL (reference sequence). V was pared by 3 bases and J by 2 bases, with 8 bases between. This CDR3 reads CASSQPGAGNTIYF. CDR3 DNA: TGTGCCAGCAGCCAGCCGGGGGCTGGAAACACCATATATTTT.

V usage is TRBV4-2 and J usage is TRBJ1-2; TRBD1 agrees at 11 bases. Germline lookup yields CDR1 LGHNA and CDR2 YNFKEQ. Trimming took 5 bases from V and 6 from J; bases not matched to a gene: 11. This CDR3 comprises 16 residues. The CDR3 DNA is TGTGCCAGCAGCTACTCTCCGGGACAGGGGGTTGATGGCTACACCTTC. Protein product: CASSYSPGQGVDGYTF.

This chain connects TRBV7-2 to TRBJ2-3, with D tentatively TRBD1 (6 bases). V lost 5 bases, J lost 3 bases, and 12 bases lay in between. This CDR3 has 14 amino acids. Germline V CDR1 and CDR2: SGHTA, FQGNSA. This chain's CDR3 is CASSPDRTTDTQYF. The CDR3 region has the DNA TGTGCCAGCAGCCCAGACAGGACGACAGATACGCAGTATTTT.

The genes are TRBV5-1 and TRBJ2-5, with D uncertain. The CDR3 length is 14 residues. V lost 1 base and J lost 1, with 8 bases in between. From germline, CDR1 is SGHRS and CDR2 YFSETQ. The CDR3 DNA follows: TGCGCCAGCAGCTTGTCCCCGGTCCAAGAGACCCAGTACTTC. Residues: CASSLSPVQETQYF.

In its sample, this clone was seen a few times. This chain joins TRBV2 and TRBJ2-3; 10 bases fit TRBD1. V lost 8 bases, J lost 1 base, and 3 bases stayed unmatched. The CDR3 is 14 residues long. The germline V gene has CDR1 SNHLY and CDR2 FYNNEI. The CDR3 here is CASRGTGGTDTQYF. CDR3 DNA sequence: TGTGCCAGCCGAGGGACAGGGGGCACAGATACGCAGTATTTT.

The chain is built from TRBV7-8 and TRBJ1-1, with 11 bases lining up with TRBD1. Germline CDR1 and CDR2: SGHVS and FQNEAQ. The CDR3 consists of 15 residues. The junction had 6 bases not matched to a gene; V was cut back by 5 bases and J by 4 bases. This chain's CDR3 is CASSEGQGGSTEAFF. The CDR3 coding sequence is TGTGCCAGCAGCGAGGGACAGGGGGGGAGCACTGAAGCTTTCTTT.

The V and J genes are TRBV3-1 (or the pseudogene TRBV3-2) and TRBJ2-3, with 10 nucleotides matching TRBD2. Germline loops: CDR1 LGHDT, CDR2 YNNKEL (reference sequence). Trimming took 7 bases from V and 2 from J; bases not matched to a gene: 6. There are 15 residues in the CDR3. DNA for the CDR3: TGTGCCAGCATCGCCGGGACTAGCGCCACAGATACGCAGTATTTT. Translated, it gives CASIAGTSATDTQYF.

This chain connects TRBV3-1 (or the pseudogene TRBV3-2) to TRBJ2-7, with TRBD1 identical over 9 bases. CDR3 length equals 14 residues. V lost 3 bases to trimming and J lost 7 bases; unmatched junction nucleotides: 7. CDR1 and CDR2 from the germline V gene are LGHDT and YNNKEL (reference sequence). CDR3 residues: CASSHGDRDGEQYF. The CDR3 DNA follows: TGTGCCAGCAGCCATGGGGACAGGGATGGAGAGCAGTACTTC.

The chain recombines TRBV6-5 with TRBJ1-6; TRBD1 might be the D (5 bases). CDR3 size: 13 residues. V gave up 6 bases and J gave up 8 bases, with 11 bases separating them. The germline V gene encodes CDR1 MNHEY and CDR2 SVGAGI. CDR3 coding DNA: TGTGCCAGCAGATTAGACAGAGATTCACCCCTCCACTTT. It translates to CASRLDRDSPLHF.

In its sample, this clone was seen a few times. The V and J genes are TRBV19 and TRBJ2-2; TRBD1 might be the D (6 bases). This CDR3 is 15 amino acids long. Trimming stripped 5 bases from V and 6 bases from J, with 16 bases between. The germline gives CDR1 LNHDA, CDR2 SQIVND (reference sequence). The CDR3 region has the DNA TGTGCCAGTAGTCCCTGGACAGAGAGGGCCGGGGAGCTGTTTTTT. Residues: CASSPWTERAGELFF. Full variable domain (remainder filled in from reference TRBV19 and TRBJ2-2): DGGITQSPKYLFRKEGQNVTLSCEQNLNHDAMYWYRQDPGQGLRLIYYSQIVNDFQKGDIAEGYSVSREKKESFPLTVTSAQKNPTAFYLCASSPWTERAGELFFGEGSRLTVL.

The rearrangement links TRBV4-1 to TRBJ1-2; TRBD1 aligns across 10 bases. V gave up 4 bases and J gave up 3 bases; unmatched junction bases: 5. The length of the CDR3 is 15 residues. Germline V CDR1 and CDR2: MGHRA, YSYEKL. The CDR3 loop reads CASSRTDRGDYGYTF. The CDR3 region has the DNA TGCGCCAGCAGCCGGACGGACAGGGGGGACTATGGCTACACCTTC.

The V gene is TRBV7-2, the J gene TRBJ1-2; D might be TRBD1 (5 bases). The CDR3 runs 14 residues. The germline V gene has CDR1 SGHTA and CDR2 FQGNSA. V gave up 2 bases and J gave up 3 bases, with 10 bases separating them. Written as DNA, the CDR3 is TGTGCCAGCAGCTTAAGGACATCGGACTATGGCTACACCTTC. Translated: CASSLRTSDYGYTF.

This rearrangement joins TRBV7-9 to TRBJ2-5; TRBD1 agrees at 12 bases. V lost 1 base to trimming and J lost 5 bases; unmatched junction nucleotides: 5. The CDR3 is 16 residues long. Germline V CDR1 and CDR2: SEHNR, FQNEAQ (reference sequence). This CDR3 is CASSLGGTGGFETQYF. The CDR3 bases are TGTGCCAGCAGCTTAGGAGGGACAGGGGGCTTCGAGACCCAGTACTTC.